This T cell receptor beta chain stems from a study of Ad26.COV2.S vaccination and SARS-CoV-2 variants. The CDR3 has 14 amino acids. Germline CDR1 and CDR2: LGHDT and YNNKEL (reference sequence). After removal of 4 bases from V and 10 bases from J, the junction contained 3 bases not matched to a gene. Only in-frame clones appear in the TCRdb table, and some are missing; sequencing was by immunoSEQ multiplex PCR. The table has about 320,000 clones, just over 85% seen once. Sample treatment: 19 received Ad26.COV2.S at low or high dose, single or two shots; several received placebo; per-sample allocation not given. Material that was analyzed had been drawn on day 63 after the first vaccine or placebo injection.

Sequenced here: peripheral blood, sampled in a trial of Ad26.COV2.S vaccine versus placebo. The sequence was obtained from a person aged 18-65 years who received the Ad26.COV2.S COVID-19 vaccine or a placebo. The J gene is TRBJ1-6, the V gene TRBV3-1 (or the pseudogene TRBV3-2); 11 bases match TRBD1. CDR3 region: CASSLGQGGSPLHF. DNA of the CDR3: TGTGCCAGCAGCCTGGGACAGGGGGGCTCACCCCTCCACTTT.